This TCR beta chain was documented in a study of CD8 T cells in Susac syndrome. FACS was used to enrich TEMRA cells, whereas the CD8+ and CD4+ T cells were obtained by negative isolation. Study-wide findings and caveats: The authors acknowledged that their TCR sequencing and HLA analysis involved a relatively small number of individuals.

In germline, CDR1 is DFQATT, CDR2 SNEGSKA (reference sequence). The CDR3 runs to 13 residues. A single count supports this clonotype. Its target is unknown. Roughly 0.45 to 1 ug RNA was reverse transcribed with random hexamers. TCRdb passed the immunoSEQ multiplex PCR reads through MiXCR, listing each CDR3 protein once. The sample has 15,000 to 20,000 distinct CDR3 sequences; about 95% are singletons. Sequencing was carried out using CD8+ T cells from PBMCs. This sequence was found in a human donor in good health. This chain links TRBV20-1 with TRBJ2-5, with 9 bases identical to TRBD2. CDR3 in amino acids: CTCGREGRETQYF. The CDR3 DNA sequence: TGCACCTGTGGGCGGGAGGGCCGGGAGACCCAGTACTTC.